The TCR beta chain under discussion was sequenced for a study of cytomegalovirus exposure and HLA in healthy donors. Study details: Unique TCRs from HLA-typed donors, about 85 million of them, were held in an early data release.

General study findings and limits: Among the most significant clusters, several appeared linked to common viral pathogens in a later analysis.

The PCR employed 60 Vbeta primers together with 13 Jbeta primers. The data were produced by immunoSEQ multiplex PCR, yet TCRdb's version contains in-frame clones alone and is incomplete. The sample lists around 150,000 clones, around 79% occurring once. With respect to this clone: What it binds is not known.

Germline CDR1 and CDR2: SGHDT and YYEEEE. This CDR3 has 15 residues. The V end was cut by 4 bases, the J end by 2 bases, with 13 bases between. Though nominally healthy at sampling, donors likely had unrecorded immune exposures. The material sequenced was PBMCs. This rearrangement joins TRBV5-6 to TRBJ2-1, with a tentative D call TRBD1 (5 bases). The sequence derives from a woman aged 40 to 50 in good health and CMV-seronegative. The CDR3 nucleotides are TGTGCCAGCAGCAACGGTGGACAAGCCTACAATGAGCAGTTCTTC. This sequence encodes CASSNGGQAYNEQFF.